A selection of T cell receptor beta chains follows, all from one sample in a study of blood T cell repertoires in COVID-19. TCRdb keeps only in-frame clones here, not all; method: immunoSEQ multiplex PCR. Here the sample spans 170,000 or so clones, around 87% being singletons. The sequencing sample was made of peripheral blood. These receptors came from a man aged 35-49 years with active or convalescent COVID-19. CDR3s include the opening cysteine and the closing phenylalanine or tryptophan. D genes are given only for firm matches.

13 TRBJ2-5 TRBV12-3/TRBV12-4 NA CASSLAGGRRQYF TGTGCCAGCAGTTTAGCAGGGGGAAGACGACAGTACTTC
15 TRBJ2-1 TRBV25-1 TRBD1 CASSLQGRTYNEQFF TGTGCCAGCAGTTTACAGGGGAGAACCTACAATGAGCAGTTCTTC
16 TRBJ2-1 TRBV18 NA CASSPVRLDTINEQFF TGTGCCAGCTCACCGGTTCGACTAGACACGATCAATGAGCAGTTCTTC
16 TRBJ2-2 TRBV5-1 TRBD2 CASSSLTSGSAGELFF TGCGCCAGCAGCTCCCTTACTAGCGGATCGGCCGGGGAGCTGTTTTTT
14 TRBJ2-7 TRBV30 TRBD2 CAWRKLAGAYEQYF TGTGCCTGGAGAAAACTAGCGGGGGCCTACGAGCAGTACTTC
13 TRBJ1-5 TRBV3-1/TRBV3-2 NA CASSHQGYQPQHF TGTGCCAGCAGCCATCAGGGCTATCAGCCCCAGCATTTT
14 TRBJ1-4 TRBV15 NA CATSRQGSNEKLFF TGTGCCACCAGCAGACAGGGGTCTAATGAAAAACTGTTTTTT
16 TRBJ2-7 TRBV7-3 TRBD2 CASSLQGSGGPYEQYF TGTGCCAGCAGCTTACAGGGCAGCGGGGGGCCTTACGAGCAGTACTTC
15 TRBJ2-7 TRBV18 TRBD1 CASSPRTGATYEQYF TGTGCCAGCTCACCAAGGACAGGGGCTACCTACGAGCAGTACTTC
13 TRBJ1-3 TRBV28 NA CASREGIGNTIYF TGTGCCAGCAGGGAGGGGATCGGAAACACCATATATTTT
14 TRBJ1-6 TRBV6-5 NA CASSPQGTRSPLHF TGTGCCAGCAGCCCACAGGGAACCCGATCACCCCTCCACTTT
17 TRBJ2-2 TRBV28 TRBD1 CASTEFSDRPNTGELFF TGTGCCAGCACAGAGTTCTCGGACAGGCCCAACACCGGGGAGCTGTTTTTT